A single sample is the source of the 11 T cell receptor beta chains below, sequenced in a study of T cell responses to AZD1222 COVID-19 vaccine. TCRdb's table, derived via immunoSEQ multiplex PCR, lists solely in-frame clones and lacks some. The sample comprises fewer than 85,000 clones, around 86% of which are singletons, and roughly 18% rests with the top ten. This specimen was peripheral blood, taken 28 days after the second AZD1222 dose. These receptor sequences come from an adult who received the AZD1222 COVID-19 vaccine.

This clone was picked up one time. The genes are TRBV6-2 or TRBV6-3 and TRBJ1-2; tentative D call: TRBD1 (6 bases). V lost 5 bases and J 2 bases, leaving 6 bases between the germline ends. The CDR3 has 12 amino acids. CDR1 and CDR2 from the germline V gene are MNHEY and SVGEGT. CDR3 region: CASSDRNYGYTF. Written as DNA, the CDR3 is TGTGCCAGCAGTGACAGGAACTATGGCTACACCTTC.

This chain links TRBV7-9 with TRBJ1-1; D is undetermined. CDR1 is SEHNR, CDR2 FQNEAQ, per germline (reference sequence). CDR3 size: 13 residues. V lost 5 bases to trimming and J lost 0 bases, with 7 bases between them. This chain's CDR3 is CASSLSMNTEAFF. The CDR3 region has the DNA TGTGCCAGCAGCCTTAGTATGAACACTGAAGCTTTCTTT.

This chain uses TRBV2 with TRBJ1-1, with D possibly being TRBD1 (6 bases). Germline CDR1 reads SNHLY; CDR2 reads FYNNEI. This CDR3 is built from 14 residues. The germline V and J ends were trimmed by 8 bases and 3 bases, with 16 bases remaining between them. CDR3 amino acids: CASSARGADTEAFF. CDR3 bases: TGTGCCAGCTCCGCTAGGGGGGCTGACACTGAAGCTTTCTTT.

The chain couples TRBV7-2 to TRBJ2-5; TRBD1 matches 7 bases. V was clipped by 8 bases and J by 2 bases; unmatched bases: 5. The CDR3 length is 13 residues. Germline values: CDR1 SGHTA, CDR2 FQGNSA. The CDR3 nucleotides are TGTGCCAGCTCAGACAGGGTACAAGAGACCCAGTACTTC. Translating gives CASSDRVQETQYF.

V gene TRBV7-2 combines with J gene TRBJ1-2; D is unresolved. The V end lost 3 bases, the J end lost 1 base, and 12 bases lay between the germline ends. The CDR3 length is 15 residues. CDR1 SGHTA and CDR2 FQGNSA come from the germline V gene. The CDR3 DNA reads TGTGCCAGCAGCTTGGGAACGGCCCTTAACTATGGCTACACCTTC. Residues: CASSLGTALNYGYTF. The full variable domain, completed using reference TRBV7-2 and TRBJ1-2, is GAGVSQSPSNKVTEKGKDVELRCDPISGHTALYWYRQSLGQGLEFLIYFQGNSAPDKSGLPSDRFSAERTGGSVSTLTIQRTQQEDSAVYLCASSLGTALNYGYTFGSGTRLTVV.

As DNA, the CDR3 is TGTGCCAGCGGCAGGGGAATGGGTGAAAAACTGTTTTTT. It codes for CASGRGMGEKLFF. This chain connects TRBV7-9 to TRBJ1-4; tentative D call: TRBD1 (6 bases). This CDR3 contains 13 residues. Trimming stripped 8 bases from V and 7 bases from J, with 14 bases between. The germline V gene encodes CDR1 SEHNR and CDR2 FQNEAQ (reference sequence).

The gene calls are TRBV6-1 and TRBJ1-1; D is ambiguous. The V gene lost 2 bases and the J gene lost 1 base, with 8 bases spanning the gap. CDR1 is MNHNS and CDR2 is SASEGT in the germline V gene. The CDR3 spans 14 residues. The CDR3 bases are TGTGCCAGCAGTGAACAGCCGGAGAACACTGAAGCTTTCTTT. Translated, it gives CASSEQPENTEAFF.

V usage is TRBV4-1 and J usage is TRBJ1-4; TRBD1 aligns across 7 bases. The V and J ends lost 4 bases and 8 bases, in that order; junction bases with no gene match: 7. The CDR3 runs to 14 residues. Germline-derived CDR1 and CDR2 are MGHRA and YSYEKL. The CDR3 nucleotides are TGCGCCAGCAGCCGCGGACAGGTGGGAGAAAAACTGTTTTTT. This sequence encodes CASSRGQVGEKLFF.

The rearrangement uses TRBV7-9 and TRBJ2-7; TRBD1 matches at 12 bases. Germline V gene data show CDR1 as SEHNR and CDR2 as FQNEAQ (reference sequence). The CDR3 has 14 amino acids. V lost 8 bases, J lost 5 bases, and 7 bases stayed unmatched. The CDR3: CASLGTGGSDEQYF. The CDR3 nucleotides read TGTGCCAGCTTGGGGACAGGGGGCTCGGACGAGCAGTACTTC.

The chain employs TRBV5-1 and TRBJ2-1; D gene unclear. From germline, CDR1 is SGHRS and CDR2 YFSETQ. CDR3 length: 11 residues. V lost 4 bases, J lost 5 bases, and 4 bases lay in between. CDR3 residues: CASSLDNEQFF. CDR3 sequence (DNA): TGCGCCAGCAGCCTAGACAATGAGCAGTTCTTC. Together with reference TRBV5-1 and TRBJ2-1, the CDR3 gives the full variable domain: KAGVTQTPRYLIKTRGQQVTLSCSPISGHRSVSWYQQTPGQGLQFLFEYFSETQRNKGNFPGRFSGRQFSNSRSEMNVSTLELGDSALYLCASSLDNEQFFGPGTRLTVL.

The table lists this clone with a few counts. The chain joins TRBV7-2 to TRBJ1-2; D not resolved. This CDR3 region has 13 residues. Trimming removed 5 bases at V and 3 bases at J, with 10 bases between. Germline CDR1 SGHTA, CDR2 FQGNSA. For the CDR3, the DNA is TGTGCCAGCAGCCCTGGACGCTACTATGGCTACACCTTC. It encodes CASSPGRYYGYTF. Filled out from reference TRBV7-2 and TRBJ1-2, the complete variable domain reads GAGVSQSPSNKVTEKGKDVELRCDPISGHTALYWYRQSLGQGLEFLIYFQGNSAPDKSGLPSDRFSAERTGGSVSTLTIQRTQQEDSAVYLCASSPGRYYGYTFGSGTRLTVV.